This passage covers 32 T cell receptor beta chains from one sample sequenced in a study of T cell responses to AZD1222 COVID-19 vaccine. Libraries were prepared by immunoSEQ multiplex PCR; TCRdb keeps only in-frame clonotypes and omits some of them. The sample includes about 84,000 clones, around 90% of them seen just once. The material sequenced was peripheral blood, taken 28 days after the second AZD1222 dose. The receptors here all came from an adult who received the AZD1222 COVID-19 vaccine.

The chain uses TRBV7-3 and TRBJ1-6; 9 bases align to TRBD1. The CDR3 runs to 15 residues. Looked up from germline, CDR1 is SGHTA and CDR2 is FQGTGA. V was pared by 5 bases and J by 7 bases, with 6 bases of the junction left unmatched. CDR3: CASSLGTGSNSPLHF. As DNA, the CDR3 is TGTGCCAGCAGCCTAGGGACAGGGAGCAATTCACCCCTCCACTTT.

The J gene is TRBJ2-2, the V gene TRBV6-5, with TRBD2 matching 7 bases. V shed 6 bases, J shed 4 bases, and the junction held 5 bases outside the gene matches. This CDR3 has 14 residues. Germline V gene lookup returns CDR1 MNHEY and CDR2 SVGAGI. The DNA for the CDR3 is TGTGCCAGCAGCCACGGCGGGGGCACCGGGGAGCTGTTTTTT. Its protein product is CASSHGGGTGELFF.

CDR3 sequence (DNA): TGTGCCAGTAGTCGCTCTTGGTTGCGTGTCGGGTACTATGGCTACACCTTC. Translated, it gives CASSRSWLRVGYYGYTF. This chain links TRBV19 with TRBJ1-2; D not resolved. The V end was cut by 5 bases, the J end by 3 bases, with 22 bases between. Germline CDR1 is LNHDA and CDR2 is SQIVND (reference sequence). This CDR3 has 17 amino acids.

J is TRBJ2-7 and V is TRBV2; 8 positions agree with TRBD1. CDR1 is SNHLY and CDR2 is FYNNEI in the germline V gene. Unmatched junction bases numbered 11, after V lost 2 bases and J lost 2 bases. The CDR3 runs 17 residues. CDR3 DNA: TGTGCCAGCAGTGAACGTCTTCCCGGGACAGGAGCCTACGAGCAGTACTTC. Its protein product is CASSERLPGTGAYEQYF.

The gene calls are TRBV4-3 and TRBJ2-7, with TRBD2 matching over 7 bases. Germline lookup yields CDR1 LGHNA and CDR2 YSLEER. V lost 1 base and J lost 1; bases outside the gene matches: 7. The CDR3 has 16 amino acids. CDR3 sequence: CASSQVGEGFSYEQYF. The DNA for the CDR3 is TGCGCCAGCAGCCAAGTCGGGGAGGGGTTTTCCTACGAGCAGTACTTC.

This sequence joins TRBV23-1 and TRBJ1-1; the D is unclear. TRBV23-1 is annotated as an ORF whose role is uncertain. V was cut by 1 base and J by 7 bases, with 13 bases left in between. CDR3 length: 14 residues. The chain's CDR3 is CASSQFPRQIEAFF. The CDR3 coding sequence is TGCGCCAGCAGTCAATTCCCCAGGCAGATTGAAGCTTTCTTT.

The rearrangement joins TRBV19 to TRBJ1-6; D might be TRBD1 (6 bases). V shed 7 bases and J shed 5 bases, with 9 bases lying between them. The CDR3 is made up of 13 amino acids. Germline CDR1 reads LNHDA; CDR2 reads SQIVND (reference sequence). CDR3 nucleotides: TGTGCCAGTAACCAGGGGAATAATTCACCCCTCCACTTT. The encoded protein is CASNQGNNSPLHF.

CDR3 DNA sequence: TGCAGCGCAGGGGTTCGGGAGACCCAGTACTTC. Its protein product is CSAGVRETQYF. The chain uses TRBV29-1 and TRBJ2-5; D may be TRBD1 (6 bases). The CDR3 contains 11 residues. Germline assignment: CDR1 SQVTM and CDR2 ANQGSEA. V lost 7 bases and J 5 bases, leaving 11 bases between the germline ends.

The genes are TRBV7-3 and TRBJ1-6; a weak D match, TRBD1 (6 bases). This CDR3 is 14 amino acids long. Per the germline V gene, CDR1 is SGHTA and CDR2 is FQGTGA. V was clipped by 5 bases and J by 10 bases, with 15 bases between them. CDR3 protein: CASSLALTGSPLHF. The CDR3 DNA reads as TGTGCCAGCAGCCTGGCCCTGACAGGCTCACCCCTCCACTTT.

The chain has TRBV7-3 and TRBJ2-1; TRBD2 aligns across 9 bases. Germline CDR1 is SGHTA and CDR2 is FQGTGA. The CDR3 sequence is 17 residues long. Losses at the gene ends were 5 bases for V and 8 bases for J; bases not matched to a gene: 16. CDR3 in amino acids: CASSPAGLAGGQYEQFF. The CDR3 DNA reads as TGTGCCAGCAGCCCGGCGGGTTTGGCGGGGGGGCAGTATGAGCAGTTCTTC. The full variable domain, in which reference TRBV7-3 and TRBJ2-1 provide the parts outside the CDR3, is GAGVSQTPSNKVTEKGKYVELRCDPISGHTALYWYRQSLGQGPEFLIYFQGTGAADDSGLPNDRFFAVRPEGSVSTLKIQRTERGDSAVYLCASSPAGLAGGQYEQFFGPGTRLTVL.

CDR3 amino acids: CASRGTSGNTGELFF. The CDR3 DNA reads as TGTGCCAGCAGGGGGACTAGCGGGAATACCGGGGAGCTGTTTTTT. J is TRBJ2-2 and V is TRBV6-6; 13 nucleotides line up with TRBD2. The junction had 3 bases not matched to a gene; V was cut back by 6 bases and J by 5 bases. CDR1 and CDR2 from the germline V gene are MNHNY and SVGAGI (reference sequence). The CDR3 runs to 15 residues.

The chain couples TRBV11-2 to TRBJ2-7; 8 bases are a match to TRBD1. Germline lookup yields CDR1 SGHAT and CDR2 FQNNGV. V lost 8 bases and J lost 5; bases outside the gene matches: 5. This CDR3 region has 12 residues. CDR3 nucleotide sequence: TGTGCCAGCCCGGACAGGGCCCACGAGCAGTACTTC. This encodes CASPDRAHEQYF.

This sequence joins TRBV6-2 or TRBV6-3 and TRBJ1-4; no reliable D call. Trimming took 1 base from V and 3 from J, leaving 15 bases between them. The CDR3 covers 17 residues. Germline loops: CDR1 MNHEY, CDR2 SVGEGT. CDR3 sequence: CASSYFGRKVANEKLFF. The CDR3, as DNA: TGTGCCAGCAGTTACTTCGGCAGGAAGGTTGCTAATGAAAAACTGTTTTTT.

The rearrangement links TRBV6-2 or TRBV6-3 to TRBJ1-1; possible D gene TRBD1, 5 bases. Trimming took 2 bases from V and 10 from J, leaving 8 bases between them. The V gene's germline CDR1 is MNHEY and CDR2 SVGEGT. This CDR3 spans 11 amino acids. CDR3 in DNA: TGTGCCAGCAGTTACGGGACCGGAGCTTTCTTT. It yields the protein CASSYGTGAFF.

The chain uses TRBV9 and TRBJ2-2; the D gene is possibly TRBD1 (6 bases). Deletions cut 10 bases from V and 1 base from J, with 17 bases between. The CDR3 has 15 residues. The germline gives CDR1 SGDLS, CDR2 YYNGEE. The CDR3 DNA sequence: TGTGCCTGGGATAGATTGGGACAGAACACCGGGGAGCTGTTTTTT. Translating it yields CAWDRLGQNTGELFF.

V is TRBV24-1 and J is TRBJ2-2, with 8 bases aligning to TRBD1. The CDR3 consists of 13 residues. V lost 4 bases and J lost 8; bases outside the gene matches: 2. Germline V CDR1 and CDR2: KGHDR, SFDVKD. In DNA form, the CDR3 reads TGTGCCACCAGTGACCAGGGGGCGGGGGAGCTGTTTTTT. As protein: CATSDQGAGELFF.

The CDR3 loop reads CASSSGTGTEKGSGELFF. The CDR3 DNA reads TGTGCCAGCAGCTCAGGAACCGGGACCGAAAAAGGGTCCGGGGAGCTGTTTTTT. The rearrangement joins TRBV11-3 to TRBJ2-2; D assignment may be TRBD1 or TRBD2 (5 bases each). The CDR3 extends over 18 amino acids. CDR1 SGHNT and CDR2 YENEEA come from the germline V gene. Deletions cut 4 bases from V and 6 bases from J, with 24 bases between.

The chain combines TRBV11-1 with TRBJ1-6; TRBD1 matches at 9 bases. The V gene end was trimmed by 6 bases and the J gene end by 5 bases; junction bases not matched to a gene: 8. This CDR3 is built from 16 residues. Germline CDR1 is SGHAT and CDR2 is FQDESV (reference sequence). CDR3 loop: CASRPQGAPHNSPLHF. For the CDR3, the DNA is TGTGCCAGCAGACCACAGGGGGCGCCGCATAATTCACCCCTCCACTTT.

This sequence joins TRBV5-5 and TRBJ2-5; 8 nucleotides agree with TRBD1. With V trimmed by 4 bases and J by 3 bases, 5 bases remained unmatched. There are 14 residues in the CDR3. Germline V gene data show CDR1 as SGHKS and CDR2 as YYEKEE (reference sequence). CDR3 protein: CASSLGTGKETQYF. In DNA form, the CDR3 reads TGTGCCAGCAGCCTCGGGACAGGAAAAGAGACCCAGTACTTC.

The chain carries TRBV5-4 and TRBJ2-1, with 9 bases that match TRBD2. V shed 0 bases and J 7 bases; nucleotides not matched to a gene: 8. Germline CDR1 and CDR2: SGHNT and YYREEE (reference sequence). This CDR3 is 16 amino acids long. CDR3 nucleotide sequence: TGTGCCAGCAGCTTGGCTGGCGGGGGGGGCTGGAATGAGCAGTTCTTC. Its translation: CASSLAGGGGWNEQFF.

The chain links TRBV7-3 to TRBJ2-1; 7 bases fit TRBD2. V shed 4 bases, J shed 6 bases, and the junction held 6 bases outside the gene matches. This CDR3 is 14 amino acids long. Germline loops: CDR1 SGHTA, CDR2 FQGTGA. The CDR3 sequence: CASSSLAERNEQFF. Written as DNA, the CDR3 is TGTGCCAGCAGCTCCCTAGCGGAACGCAATGAGCAGTTCTTC.

The gene calls are TRBV6-5 and TRBJ1-1, with 7 positions matching TRBD1. The CDR3 covers 14 residues. From germline, CDR1 is MNHEY and CDR2 SVGAGI. V lost 5 bases, J lost 5 bases, and 8 bases stayed unmatched. The CDR3 loop reads CASSITPQGTEAFF. In DNA form, the CDR3 reads TGTGCCAGCAGTATAACGCCACAGGGGACTGAAGCTTTCTTT.

The rearrangement links TRBV11-3 to TRBJ1-5; D is unclear. Trimming removed 5 bases from V and 9 bases from J, with 8 bases in between. Germline assignment: CDR1 SGHNT and CDR2 YENEEA. The CDR3 contains 11 residues. CDR3 coding DNA: TGTGCCAGCAGCCCCTCCCCGCCCCAGCATTTT. Translation gives CASSPSPPQHF.

V and J are TRBV2 and TRBJ1-5; D is unresolved. The CDR3 is 13 amino acids. Per germline, CDR1 SNHLY and CDR2 FYNNEI. Trimming removed 3 bases from V and 7 bases from J, with 10 bases in between. The CDR3 spells CASSDWVRQPQHF. Written as DNA, the CDR3 is TGTGCCAGCAGTGACTGGGTGAGGCAGCCCCAGCATTTT.

The chain combines TRBV4-2 with TRBJ1-6; D gene unclear. V dropped 4 bases and J dropped 4 bases, with 14 bases sitting between them. Germline V CDR1 and CDR2: LGHNA, YNFKEQ. The CDR3 spans 16 residues. As DNA, the CDR3 is TGTGCCAGCAGCCTGTCGACCACCGTGTATAATTCACCCCTCCACTTT. The encoded protein is CASSLSTTVYNSPLHF.

This chain joins TRBV12-3 or TRBV12-4 and TRBJ1-3; unclear D gene. V lost 5 bases and J 2 bases, leaving 4 bases between the germline ends. The CDR3 consists of 12 residues. CDR3 residues: CASSMAGNTIYF. The CDR3 coding sequence is TGTGCCAGCAGTATGGCTGGAAACACCATATATTTT.

This chain connects TRBV5-8 to TRBJ2-2; either TRBD1 or TRBD2 may fit D (5 bases each). The V and J ends lost 4 bases and 7 bases respectively, with 11 bases between them. The CDR3 extends over 13 amino acids. Germline values: CDR1 SGHTS, CDR2 YDEGEE. This CDR3 is CASSTGTGGELFF. Written as DNA, the CDR3 is TGTGCCAGCAGCACCGGGACGGGCGGGGAGCTGTTTTTT.

This chain uses TRBV3-1 (or the pseudogene TRBV3-2) with TRBJ2-1; tentative D call: TRBD2 (5 bases). V was shortened by 0 bases and J by 0 bases, with 9 bases between the two germline ends. In germline, CDR1 is LGHDT, CDR2 YNNKEL (reference sequence). The CDR3 runs to 16 residues. CDR3 DNA sequence: TGTGCCAGCAGCCAAGATCTGGGGAGCTCCTACAATGAGCAGTTCTTC. Translating it yields CASSQDLGSSYNEQFF.

The chain has TRBV15 and TRBJ2-2, with D possibly being TRBD2 (6 bases). This CDR3 region has 17 residues. V lost 0 bases to trimming and J lost 6 bases, with 17 bases between them. In germline, CDR1 is LNHNV, CDR2 YYDKDF (reference sequence). The CDR3 loop reads CATSRDLRDPWAGELFF. As DNA, the CDR3 is TGTGCCACCAGCAGAGATCTGCGGGACCCTTGGGCCGGGGAGCTGTTTTTT.

The chain has TRBV5-1 and TRBJ2-7; no firm D call. Trimming pared 4 bases from V and 2 bases from J, leaving 13 bases between. The CDR3 totals 14 residues. Germline V gives CDR1 SGHRS, CDR2 YFSETQ. CDR3 amino acids: CASSVGIPAYEQYF. CDR3 coding DNA: TGCGCCAGCAGCGTTGGGATACCAGCCTACGAGCAGTACTTC.

This chain connects TRBV7-6 to TRBJ1-5; perhaps TRBD1 as D (6 bases). The CDR3 has 14 amino acids. In germline, CDR1 is SGHVS, CDR2 FNYEAQ. V was pared by 5 bases and J by 5 bases, with 13 bases between. The CDR3 region has the DNA TGTGCCAGCAGCCTAACAGGGTTGGATCAGCCCCAGCATTTT. Translation: CASSLTGLDQPQHF.

This clone was picked up a small number of times. The chain has TRBV21-1 and TRBJ2-7; the table's D call, TRBD2, has no DNA check behind it. TRBV21-1 is a known pseudogene. The CDR3 contains 14 residues. CDR3 loop: CASSNTSGPYEQYF. The CDR3 bases are TGTGCCAGCAGCAATACTAGCGGGCCCTACGAGCAGTACTTC.